This T cell receptor (beta chain) was recovered during a study of shared clonotypes between healthy human individuals. Overall study findings and caveats: The study found approximately 5% of naive CD4 clonotypes shared across a handful of donors.

Profiled with immunoSEQ multiplex PCR; TCRdb holds only in-frame clones, not every one. The sample carries nearly 2 million clones, about 95% recorded once. V lost 0 bases and J lost 2, with 5 bases in between. This CDR3 has 13 residues. CDR1 is SGDLS, CDR2 YYNGEE, per germline. Terminally differentiated effector memory CD45RA+ cells were left out of the naive CD8 fraction, which was CD45RO-negative and positively selected for CCR7. Every donor was a Caucasian adult from Nashville, Tennessee. As to this clone: The antigen remains undetermined. The identical CDR3 is also encoded by other nucleotide sequences in the sample.

Sequences were obtained from naive CD8+ T cells sorted from blood. The chain has TRBV9 and TRBJ1-2; no clear D gene. The clonotype was recovered from a young man in good health. The CDR3 region is CASSVAQNYGYTF. The CDR3 nucleotides read TGTGCCAGCAGCGTAGCCCAGAACTATGGCTACACCTTC.